The 24 T cell receptor beta chains reported below all come from one sample, sequenced in a study of cytomegalovirus exposure and HLA in healthy donors. 60 Vbeta and 13 Jbeta primers were used in PCR. The table came from immunoSEQ multiplex PCR; TCRdb's copy has only in-frame clones and leaves some out. The data show about 160,000 clones, roughly 80% seen once. Source material: PBMCs. The origin of the receptors is a male donor in good health and CMV-seropositive.

The chain is built from TRBV6-4 and TRBJ2-2, with 11 bases lining up with TRBD1. J gave up 2 bases and V 8 bases, and 1 base lay outside the gene matches. The CDR3 totals 14 residues. CDR1 and CDR2 (germline): MRHNA, SNTAGT. DNA of the CDR3: TGTGCCAGCCGGACAGGGGGCAACACCGGGGAGCTGTTTTTT. This translates into CASRTGGNTGELFF.

The chain recombines TRBV19 with TRBJ1-2; 7 bases align to TRBD1. CDR3 length: 15 residues. V shed 2 bases, J shed 5 bases, and the junction held 8 bases outside the gene matches. Germline loops: CDR1 LNHDA, CDR2 SQIVND (reference sequence). This CDR3 reads CASSITLSTGYGYTF. CDR3 nucleotides: TGTGCCAGTAGTATAACCCTATCGACAGGGTATGGCTACACCTTC.

This clone appeared once. The chain carries TRBV30 and TRBJ2-4, with D uncertain. Germline CDR1 reads GTSNPN; CDR2 reads SVGIG (reference sequence). The CDR3 is made up of 11 amino acids. The V and J ends lost 0 bases and 9 bases respectively, with 6 bases between them. CDR3 nucleotides: TGTGCCTGGAGTGTCGTCGGCATTCAGTACTTC. It codes for CAWSVVGIQYF.

This rearrangement joins TRBV7-9 to TRBJ2-4; TRBD1 matches at 7 bases. Germline CDR1 reads SEHNR; CDR2 reads FQNEAQ (reference sequence). Germline trimming cut 5 bases from V and 6 bases from J; bases unmatched to any gene: 7. The CDR3 is made up of 14 amino acids. In DNA, the CDR3 is TGTGCCAGCAGCCCGACTGGGACAGCAAACATTCAGTACTTC. Amino acid sequence: CASSPTGTANIQYF.

This clone has only a few counts. The V and J genes are TRBV7-9 and TRBJ2-7, with D possibly being TRBD1 (5 bases). Per the germline V gene, CDR1 is SEHNR and CDR2 is FQNEAQ (reference sequence). The length of the CDR3 is 13 residues. V lost 6 bases, J lost 5 bases, and 14 bases lay in between. CDR3 protein: CASSPSGIDEQYF. In DNA, the CDR3 is TGTGCCAGCAGTCCTTCAGGGATCGACGAGCAGTACTTC.

The chain combines TRBV6-5 with TRBJ1-1, with D possibly TRBD1 on 5 matching bases. V dropped 2 bases and J dropped 11 bases, with 9 bases sitting between them. Per the germline V gene, CDR1 is MNHEY and CDR2 is SVGAGI. The CDR3 has 11 residues. The CDR3 nucleotides are TGTGCCAGCAGTTACGGGGGAGGGGCTTTCTTT. Amino acids: CASSYGGGAFF.

A few counts support this clone. The chain is built from TRBV28 and TRBJ1-1, with D possibly matching TRBD1 (5 bases). The length of the CDR3 is 13 residues. V dropped 5 bases and J dropped 8 bases, with 15 bases sitting between them. The V gene's germline CDR1 is MDHEN and CDR2 SYDVKM. This CDR3 reads CASSHLDSTEAFF. DNA for the CDR3: TGTGCCAGCAGTCACCTCGACAGTACCGAAGCTTTCTTT.

The genes are TRBV7-9 and TRBJ1-6; 8 bases map to TRBD1. V lost 2 bases to trimming and J lost 10 bases; unmatched junction nucleotides: 7. This CDR3 is 15 amino acids long. Germline V CDR1 and CDR2: SEHNR, FQNEAQ (reference sequence). The CDR3 coding sequence is TGTGCCAGCAGCTTACCCGACAGGGGAGTGTCACCCCTCCACTTT. Its translation is CASSLPDRGVSPLHF.

A single count supports this clone. V is TRBV5-4 and J is TRBJ1-6; D gene ambiguous. V was pared by 0 bases and J by 6 bases, with 7 bases between. The CDR3 spans 14 residues. Germline lookup yields CDR1 SGHNT and CDR2 YYREEE (reference sequence). The CDR3 DNA follows: TGTGCCAGCAGCTTGGGACAAATTAATTCACCCCTCCACTTT. It specifies CASSLGQINSPLHF.

The chain links TRBV6-1 to TRBJ2-7; 9 positions match TRBD1. CDR3 length: 14 amino acids. V gave up 3 bases and J gave up 5 bases; unmatched junction bases: 5. Per the germline V gene, CDR1 is MNHNS and CDR2 is SASEGT. CDR3 residues: CASSEYRGRNEQYF. The CDR3 coding sequence is TGTGCCAGCAGTGAGTACAGGGGGCGAAACGAGCAGTACTTC.

The chain combines TRBV10-3 with TRBJ2-3; TRBD2 matches 15 bases. J gave up 15 bases and V 5 bases, and 3 bases lay outside the gene matches. CDR1 ENHRY and CDR2 SYGVKD come from the germline V gene. The CDR3 totals 12 residues. CDR3 amino acids: CAISRTSGGAYF. In nucleotides, the CDR3 is TGTGCCATCAGTCGGACTAGCGGGGGGGCCTATTTT.

The rearrangement joins TRBV2 to TRBJ2-3; tentative D call: TRBD1 (5 bases). Trimming shortened V by 4 bases and J by 0 bases, and 8 bases separated the two germline ends. Germline values: CDR1 SNHLY, CDR2 FYNNEI. CDR3 length: 14 amino acids. CDR3 loop: CASSVRTSTDTQYF. In DNA, the CDR3 is TGTGCCAGCAGTGTACGGACAAGCACAGATACGCAGTATTTT.

To note about this clone: In the same sample, other DNA sequences code for this CDR3. This chain connects TRBV6-5 to TRBJ2-7, with 8 bases fitting TRBD1. The CDR3 sequence is 16 residues long. Losses at the gene ends were 0 bases for V and 0 bases for J; bases not matched to a gene: 4. Germline CDR1 MNHEY, CDR2 SVGAGI. For the CDR3, the DNA is TGTGCCAGCAGTTACTCTACAGGGGGGAGCTCCTACGAGCAGTACTTC. Its protein is CASSYSTGGSSYEQYF.

The chain joins TRBV23-1 to TRBJ1-1; D is unresolved. TRBV23-1 is flagged as an ORF with uncertain function. CDR3 length: 13 residues. Trimming shortened V by 2 bases and J by 5 bases, and 9 bases separated the two germline ends. The CDR3 bases are TGCGCCAGCAGTCAACCTGCGGATACTGAAGCTTTCTTT. The encoded protein is CASSQPADTEAFF.

The chain employs TRBV27 and TRBJ2-1, with D possibly TRBD1 on 5 matching bases. CDR1 and CDR2 (germline): MNHEY, SMNVEV (reference sequence). The CDR3 extends over 12 amino acids. V lost 8 bases and J 6 bases, leaving 11 bases between the germline ends. CDR3 nucleotides: TGTGCCAGCTGTACAACAGGCAATGAGCAGTTCTTC. It specifies CASCTTGNEQFF.

V is TRBV25-1 and J is TRBJ1-5; 9 bases align to TRBD1. Germline lookup yields CDR1 MGHDK and CDR2 SYGVNS. The CDR3 length is 15 residues. The V gene end was trimmed by 3 bases and the J gene end by 5 bases; junction bases not matched to a gene: 5. The chain's CDR3 is CASSEVGQGHQPQHF. The CDR3 bases are TGTGCCAGCAGTGAGGTGGGACAGGGCCATCAGCCCCAGCATTTT.

The J gene is TRBJ1-1, the V gene TRBV9, with 11 bases fitting TRBD1. The V segment lost 1 base and the J segment 6 bases; nucleotides outside the gene matches: 5. Per the germline V gene, CDR1 is SGDLS and CDR2 is YYNGEE. The CDR3 loop spans 15 amino acids. CDR3 residues: CASSVTGQGAAEAFF. In DNA form, the CDR3 reads TGTGCCAGCAGCGTAACAGGACAGGGGGCTGCTGAAGCTTTCTTT.

The chain is built from TRBV30 and TRBJ2-3, with 13 bases fitting TRBD2. Germline V gene data show CDR1 as GTSNPN and CDR2 as SVGIG (reference sequence). V gave up 2 bases and J gave up 3 bases; unmatched junction bases: 5. The CDR3 has 16 residues. CDR3 region: CAWSTRTSGRTDTQYF. The CDR3 nucleotides are TGTGCCTGGAGTACCAGGACTAGCGGGAGAACAGATACGCAGTATTTT.

The rearrangement links TRBV4-3 to TRBJ2-7, with D possibly being TRBD2 (5 bases). Trimming shortened V by 4 bases and J by 5 bases, and 12 bases separated the two germline ends. The V gene's germline CDR1 is LGHNA and CDR2 YSLEER. The CDR3 is 13 amino acids. In nucleotides, the CDR3 is TGCGCCAGCAGCCTGGGGAGAAGGGACGAGCAGTACTTC. Protein sequence: CASSLGRRDEQYF.

The chain carries TRBV5-4 and TRBJ1-2; D remains unclear. Trimming left V 0 bases short and J 2 bases short, with 11 bases between. This CDR3 region has 15 residues. Germline loops: CDR1 SGHNT, CDR2 YYREEE (reference sequence). The DNA of the CDR3 is TGTGCCAGCAGCTTGGTCGGCAGGCTCAACTATGGCTACACCTTC. This sequence encodes CASSLVGRLNYGYTF.

The chain employs TRBV9 and TRBJ2-5, with 9 positions matching TRBD2. The CDR3 has 17 residues. Germline V CDR1 and CDR2: SGDLS, YYNGEE. J lost 3 bases, V lost 4 bases, and 13 bases had no gene match. CDR3 sequence: CASSPGVAGEREETQYF. CDR3 sequence (DNA): TGTGCCAGCAGCCCGGGGGTAGCGGGAGAGAGAGAAGAGACCCAGTACTTC.

This chain joins TRBV30 and TRBJ2-7; tentative D call: TRBD1 (5 bases). The CDR3 has 12 residues. V lost 4 bases and J lost 3, with 10 bases in between. Germline values: CDR1 GTSNPN, CDR2 SVGIG (reference sequence). The CDR3, as DNA: TGTGCCTGGAACCAAGGGGTCTACGAGCAGTACTTC. Amino acid sequence: CAWNQGVYEQYF.

This chain links TRBV6-5 with TRBJ2-7; 7 nucleotides line up with TRBD1. J was trimmed by 4 bases and V by 8 bases; bases with no gene match: 14. Germline CDR1 is MNHEY and CDR2 is SVGAGI. CDR3 length equals 15 residues. The CDR3 DNA sequence: TGTGCCAGCGGAGTCGTACAGGGGACGGGATACGAGCAGTACTTC. Its translation is CASGVVQGTGYEQYF.

This rearrangement joins TRBV7-8 to TRBJ1-2; 11 positions agree with TRBD1. V lost 3 bases and J lost 12; bases outside the gene matches: 9. CDR3 length: 14 residues. CDR1 is SGHVS and CDR2 is FQNEAQ in the germline V gene. In nucleotides, the CDR3 is TGTGCCAGCAGCTTTGGGTGGACAGGGGGCAAAGACACCTTC. This sequence encodes CASSFGWTGGKDTF.